This TCR beta chain was documented in a study of T cell responses to AZD1222 COVID-19 vaccine. General study points: At study baseline, merely about 6 AZD1222 recipients were seropositive. Unmutated variant regions are reportedly targeted by nearly half of spike-specific TCRs. With two AZD1222 doses given, Spike-specific TCR breadth and depth both rose. Donors, mostly white British, included more females; clonal diversity was possibly underestimated.

As to this clone: No antigen is known for it.

CDR3 size: 11 residues. CDR1 and CDR2 (germline): MNHEY, SVGAGI. The V and J ends lost 8 bases and 4 bases respectively, with 8 bases between them. TCRdb's table, derived via immunoSEQ multiplex PCR, lists solely in-frame clones and lacks some. The top ten clones hold under 2% of a sample with around 150,000 clones, over 85% of them seen once. This clonotype originated in an adult in good health. The source material was peripheral blood, sampled on day 0 of AZD1222 vaccination. This rearrangement joins TRBV6-5 to TRBJ1-2; TRBD1 might be the D (5 bases). The CDR3 spells CASRDGYGYTF. Written as DNA, the CDR3 is TGTGCCAGCCGGGACGGCTATGGCTACACCTTC.